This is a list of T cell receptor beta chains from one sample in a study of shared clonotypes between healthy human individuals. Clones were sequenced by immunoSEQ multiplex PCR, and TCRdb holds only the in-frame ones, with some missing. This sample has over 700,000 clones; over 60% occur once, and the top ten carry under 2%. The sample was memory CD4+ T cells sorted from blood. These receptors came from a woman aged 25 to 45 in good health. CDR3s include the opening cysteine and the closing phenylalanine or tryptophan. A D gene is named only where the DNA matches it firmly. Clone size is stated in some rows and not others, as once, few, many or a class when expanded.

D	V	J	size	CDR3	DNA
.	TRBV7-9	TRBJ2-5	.	CASSLEVKGTQYF	TGTGCCAGCAGCTTAGAGGTGAAAGGGACCCAGTACTTC
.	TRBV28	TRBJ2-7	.	CASVARLSYEQYF	TGTGCCAGCGTGGCTAGACTCTCCTACGAGCAGTACTTC
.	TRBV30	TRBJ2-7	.	CAWKESVMFGYEQYF	TGTGCCTGGAAAGAATCAGTAATGTTTGGTTACGAGCAGTACTTC
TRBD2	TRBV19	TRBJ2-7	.	CASSIPHFRTSATYEQYF	TGTGCCAGTAGTATCCCCCATTTCCGGACTAGCGCTACCTACGAGCAGTACTTC
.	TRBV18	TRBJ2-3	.	CASSPPSAGTDTQYF	TGTGCCAGCTCACCACCGTCGGCGGGCACAGATACGCAGTATTTT
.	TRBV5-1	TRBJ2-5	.	CASSPPTAGASLQETQYF	TGCGCCAGCAGCCCGCCAACGGCGGGGGCGAGCCTCCAAGAGACCCAGTACTTC
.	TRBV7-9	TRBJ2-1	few	CASSPHFAATYNEQFF	TGTGCCAGCAGCCCCCATTTTGCGGCGACCTACAATGAGCAGTTCTTC
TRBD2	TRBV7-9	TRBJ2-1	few	CASSSGLAGSYNEQFF	TGTGCCAGCAGCTCGGGACTAGCGGGCTCCTACAATGAGCAGTTCTTC
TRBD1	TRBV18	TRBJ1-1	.	CASSPSQGAVEAFF	TGTGCCAGCTCACCAAGTCAGGGGGCAGTTGAAGCTTTCTTT
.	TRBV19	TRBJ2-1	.	CASSIGRVTYTSYNEQFF	TGTGCCAGTAGTATAGGGAGGGTCACTTACACCTCCTACAATGAGCAGTTCTTC
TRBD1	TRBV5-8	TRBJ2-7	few	CASRLLGQGIGEQYF	TGTGCCAGCCGCTTACTGGGACAGGGAATTGGCGAGCAGTACTTC
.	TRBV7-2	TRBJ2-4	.	CASSLSPEVGKNIQYF	TGTGCCAGCAGCTTATCCCCCGAGGTGGGCAAAAACATTCAGTACTTC
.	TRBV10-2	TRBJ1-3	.	CASSEGPRGGLGNTIYF	TGCGCCAGCAGTGAGGGACCGCGGGGAGGACTTGGAAACACCATATATTTT
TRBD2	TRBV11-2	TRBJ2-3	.	CASSYRLAGHTDTQYF	TGTGCCAGCAGCTACCGACTAGCGGGCCACACAGATACGCAGTATTTT
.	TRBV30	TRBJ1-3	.	CAWSVSYTIYF	TGTGCCTGGAGTGTAAGCTACACCATATATTTT
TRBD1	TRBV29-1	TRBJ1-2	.	CSVQGAKGGYTF	TGCAGCGTTCAGGGGGCTAAGGGTGGCTACACCTTC
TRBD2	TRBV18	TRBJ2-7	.	CASRSGSGYEQYF	TGTGCCAGCCGAAGCGGGAGTGGTTACGAGCAGTACTTC
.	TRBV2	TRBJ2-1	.	CASSDGISYNEQFF	TGTGCCAGCAGTGATGGGATTAGTTACAATGAGCAGTTCTTC
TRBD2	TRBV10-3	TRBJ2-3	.	CAIRATSGATDTQYF	TGTGCCATCAGAGCGACTAGCGGGGCCACAGATACGCAGTATTTT
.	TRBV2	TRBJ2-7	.	CASSVRSREQYF	TGTGCCAGCAGTGTAAGGAGCCGAGAGCAGTACTTC
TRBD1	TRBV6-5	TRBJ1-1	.	CASSYHRGGGNTEAFF	TGTGCCAGCAGTTACCACAGGGGAGGTGGTAACACTGAAGCTTTCTTT
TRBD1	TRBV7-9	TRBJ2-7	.	CASSSWGDRQAYEQYF	TGTGCCAGCAGCTCCTGGGGGGACAGGCAGGCCTACGAGCAGTACTTC
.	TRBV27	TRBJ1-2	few	CASSSPGTYGYTF	TGTGCCAGCAGTTCTCCAGGCACCTATGGCTACACCTTC
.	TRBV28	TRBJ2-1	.	CASSLAGLDSYNEQFF	TGTGCCAGCAGTTTGGCGGGACTCGACTCCTACAATGAGCAGTTCTTC
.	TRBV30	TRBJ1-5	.	CAWCPQGSMRQPQHF	TGTGCCTGGTGCCCCCAGGGCTCGATGAGGCAGCCCCAGCATTTT
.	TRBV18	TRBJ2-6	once	CASSPPSSSGANVLTF	TGTGCCAGCTCACCCCCCTCCTCCTCTGGGGCCAACGTCCTGACTTTC
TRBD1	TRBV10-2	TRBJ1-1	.	CASRGTGGRAEAFF	TGCGCCAGCAGGGGGACAGGAGGAAGGGCTGAAGCTTTCTTT
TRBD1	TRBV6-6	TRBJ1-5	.	CASSRGQGDSNQPQHF	TGTGCCAGCAGCCGGGGACAGGGGGATAGCAATCAGCCCCAGCATTTT
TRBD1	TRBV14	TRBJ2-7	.	CASSLKLGQGVPQYF	TGTGCCAGCAGCCTGAAACTTGGACAGGGGGTGCCGCAGTACTTC
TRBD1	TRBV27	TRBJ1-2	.	CASSSTGALDGYTF	TGTGCCAGCAGTTCGACAGGGGCTCTTGATGGCTACACCTTC
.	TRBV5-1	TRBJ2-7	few	CASSFALQGTTEQYF	TGCGCCAGCAGCTTCGCTCTGCAGGGTACTACGGAGCAGTACTTC
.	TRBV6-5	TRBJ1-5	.	CASSIKTGNQPQHF	TGTGCCAGCAGTATTAAGACGGGGAATCAGCCCCAGCATTTT
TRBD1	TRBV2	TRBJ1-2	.	CASSLSGTGVNYGYTF	TGTGCCAGCAGTTTGTCCGGGACAGGGGTCAACTATGGCTACACCTTC
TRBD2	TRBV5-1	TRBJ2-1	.	CASSLATSGETNEQFF	TGCGCCAGCAGCTTGGCCACTAGCGGGGAAACCAATGAGCAGTTCTTC
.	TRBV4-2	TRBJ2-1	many	CASSQGGSRLGEQFF	TGTGCCAGCAGCCAAGGAGGGAGTCGATTAGGGGAGCAGTTCTTC
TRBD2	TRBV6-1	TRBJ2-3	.	CASSELSGSGDTQYF	TGTGCCAGCAGTGAACTCAGCGGGAGTGGCGATACGCAGTATTTT
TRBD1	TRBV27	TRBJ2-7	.	CASSSARDRTGSYEQYF	TGTGCCAGCAGTTCAGCCCGGGACAGAACAGGATCCTACGAGCAGTACTTC
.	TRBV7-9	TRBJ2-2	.	CASSGQGDTGELFF	TGTGCCAGCAGCGGACAAGGGGACACCGGGGAGCTGTTTTTT
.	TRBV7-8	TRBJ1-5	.	CASSLGRTYSNQPQHF	TGTGCCAGCAGCTTAGGACGGACGTATAGCAATCAGCCCCAGCATTTT
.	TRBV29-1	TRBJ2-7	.	CSVSRQAGDEQYF	TGCAGCGTATCACGACAGGCCGGGGACGAGCAGTACTTC
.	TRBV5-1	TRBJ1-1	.	CASSLLMNTEAFF	TGCGCCAGCAGCTTGCTAATGAACACTGAAGCTTTCTTT
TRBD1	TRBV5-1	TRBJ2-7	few	CASSLIGQGGNYEQYF	TGCGCCAGCAGCTTGATCGGACAGGGGGGGAACTACGAGCAGTACTTC
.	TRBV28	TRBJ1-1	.	CASSEDSMNTEAFF	TGTGCCAGCAGTGAGGACAGCATGAACACTGAAGCTTTCTTT
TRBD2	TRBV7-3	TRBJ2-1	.	CASSLVAGGLTYNEQFF	TGTGCCAGCAGCTTAGTAGCGGGAGGGCTTACCTACAATGAGCAGTTCTTC
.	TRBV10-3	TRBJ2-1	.	CAISESGEDEQFF	TGTGCCATCAGTGAGTCTGGGGAGGATGAGCAGTTCTTC
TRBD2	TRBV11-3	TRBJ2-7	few	CASSLDPWAGGPYEQYF	TGTGCCAGCAGCTTAGATCCTTGGGCGGGAGGGCCCTACGAGCAGTACTTC
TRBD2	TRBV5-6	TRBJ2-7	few	CASSRGLAGAYEQYF	TGTGCCAGCAGCCGGGGACTAGCGGGAGCCTACGAGCAGTACTTC
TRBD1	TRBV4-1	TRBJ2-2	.	CASSPSGQGIPGELFF	TGCGCCAGCAGCCCTTCGGGACAGGGTATCCCCGGGGAGCTGTTTTTT
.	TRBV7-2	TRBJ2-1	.	CASSPNGAVAYNEQFF	TGTGCCAGCAGCCCGAATGGCGCGGTGGCCTACAATGAGCAGTTCTTC